The 14 T cell receptor beta chains reported below all come from one sample, sequenced in a study of cytomegalovirus exposure and HLA in healthy donors. Primers included in the PCR were 60 Vbeta and 13 Jbeta primers. Using immunoSEQ multiplex PCR, the repertoire was profiled, and TCRdb retains in-frame clones only, with some absent. Of about 180,000 clones listed, approximately 80% are singletons. The sequencing input was PBMCs. Receptors were obtained from a man aged 30 to 39 in good health and CMV-seronegative.

The V gene is TRBV25-1, the J gene TRBJ1-4, with D possibly being TRBD1 (6 bases). Germline V gene sequence: CDR1 MGHDK, CDR2 SYGVNS. The CDR3 loop spans 15 amino acids. Trimming removed 4 bases from V and 8 bases from J, with 17 bases in between. CDR3 nucleotides: TGTGCCAGCAGTGGAAACAGGGCGAGTGGAGAAAAACTGTTTTTT. As protein: CASSGNRASGEKLFF.

V and J are TRBV11-2 and TRBJ2-2; 7 bases map to TRBD1. J gave up 1 base and V 2 bases, and 10 bases lay outside the gene matches. This CDR3 contains 18 residues. Looked up from germline, CDR1 is SGHAT and CDR2 is FQNNGV. The CDR3, as DNA: TGTGCCAGCAGCTTAAACCCGACAGGGCGTGGGAACACCGGGGAGCTGTTTTTT. Its protein is CASSLNPTGRGNTGELFF.

This clone was seen only once. The chain joins TRBV25-1 to TRBJ1-4; D gene ambiguous. CDR3 length: 15 amino acids. CDR1 is MGHDK, CDR2 SYGVNS, per germline. V was clipped by 3 bases and J by 7 bases, with 15 bases between them. This chain's CDR3 is CASSDSQSSREKLFF. The CDR3 nucleotides read TGTGCCAGCAGTGATTCCCAATCGTCGCGTGAAAAACTGTTTTTT. Using reference TRBV25-1 and TRBJ1-4 for the parts outside the CDR3, the full variable domain is EADIYQTPRYLVIGTGKKITLECSQTMGHDKMYWYQQDPGMELHLIHYSYGVNSTEKGDLSSESTVSRIRTEHFPLTLESARPSHTSQYLCASSDSQSSREKLFFGSGTQLSVL.

This rearrangement joins TRBV7-2 to TRBJ2-1, with D tentatively TRBD2 (6 bases). This CDR3 has 14 residues. V was trimmed by 9 bases and J by 7 bases, leaving 19 bases between them. The germline V gene has CDR1 SGHTA and CDR2 FQGNSA. CDR3 nucleotide sequence: TGTGCCAGTAGTCGCGTTCTAGCGACTAATGAGCAGTTCTTC. It is translated as CASSRVLATNEQFF.

The count of this clone is one. This chain connects TRBV27 to TRBJ2-2, with D hard to call. V lost 4 bases to trimming and J lost 3 bases, with 6 bases between them. The germline gives CDR1 MNHEY, CDR2 SMNVEV (reference sequence). The length of the CDR3 is 13 residues. The CDR3 reads CASSSTYTGELFF. The DNA for the CDR3 is TGTGCCAGCAGTTCGACATACACCGGGGAGCTGTTTTTT.

This chain links TRBV6-6 with TRBJ1-6, with D tentatively TRBD1 (5 bases). The germline V and J ends were trimmed by 2 bases and 12 bases, with 14 bases remaining between them. CDR3 length equals 14 residues. The V gene's germline CDR1 is MNHNY and CDR2 SVGAGI (reference sequence). The CDR3 region is CASSYMSGGEPLHF. In DNA form, the CDR3 reads TGTGCCAGCAGTTACATGTCCGGGGGGGAACCCCTCCACTTT.

The V and J genes are TRBV5-1 and TRBJ1-2; 8 bases are shared with TRBD1. Germline CDR1 SGHRS, CDR2 YFSETQ. The trim removed 0 bases at V and 8 bases at J, leaving 6 bases unmatched. This CDR3 is built from 14 residues. For the CDR3, the DNA is TGCGCCAGCAGCTTGGCCCCGGGACAGGACGGCTACACCTTC. Translated, it gives CASSLAPGQDGYTF. The complete variable domain, with remaining parts taken from reference TRBV5-1 and TRBJ1-2, reads KAGVTQTPRYLIKTRGQQVTLSCSPISGHRSVSWYQQTPGQGLQFLFEYFSETQRNKGNFPGRFSGRQFSNSRSEMNVSTLELGDSALYLCASSLAPGQDGYTFGSGTRLTVV.

The rearrangement links TRBV7-3 to TRBJ2-3; 9 nucleotides agree with TRBD2. CDR1 and CDR2 from the germline V gene are SGHTA and FQGTGA. Losses at the gene ends were 1 base for V and 4 bases for J; bases not matched to a gene: 3. The CDR3 is 15 amino acids. CDR3: CASSLNAGGPDTQYF. The CDR3 DNA is TGTGCCAGCAGCTTAAATGCGGGGGGGCCAGATACGCAGTATTTT.

V and J are TRBV9 and TRBJ2-7, with no clear D. The CDR3 covers 12 residues. Trimming left V 1 base short and J 7 bases short, with 9 bases between. Per germline, CDR1 SGDLS and CDR2 YYNGEE. CDR3 region: CASSVNGREQYF. CDR3 sequence (DNA): TGTGCCAGCAGCGTAAACGGTCGGGAGCAGTACTTC.

The chain has TRBV28 and TRBJ1-5, with 8 bases aligning to TRBD1. Looked up from germline, CDR1 is MDHEN and CDR2 is SYDVKM. The junction had 9 bases not matched to a gene; V was cut back by 6 bases and J by 5 bases. This CDR3 region has 15 residues. The CDR3 here is CASSPATGVDQPQHF. The CDR3 coding sequence is TGTGCCAGCAGCCCCGCGACAGGGGTAGATCAGCCCCAGCATTTT.

The chain links TRBV4-3 to TRBJ1-5, with a weak D call TRBD1 (5 bases). Trimming removed 0 bases from V and 2 bases from J, with 8 bases in between. The CDR3 totals 15 residues. Germline V CDR1 and CDR2: LGHNA, YSLEER. The CDR3 loop reads CASSQDGGGNQPQHF. CDR3 sequence (DNA): TGCGCCAGCAGCCAAGATGGGGGGGGCAATCAGCCCCAGCATTTT.

The chain couples TRBV6-1 to TRBJ2-2, with TRBD1 as a possible D gene (5 bases). The CDR3 sequence is 16 residues long. Germline lookup yields CDR1 MNHNS and CDR2 SASEGT. V was pared by 2 bases and J by 6 bases, with 16 bases between. The CDR3 spells CASSERPQGGSGELFF. The CDR3 nucleotides read TGTGCCAGCAGTGAACGACCCCAGGGTGGTTCCGGGGAGCTGTTTTTT.

This clone has just a few counts. This chain connects TRBV9 to TRBJ2-7; possibly TRBD2 for D (7 bases). Germline assignment: CDR1 SGDLS and CDR2 YYNGEE. Trimming stripped 4 bases from V and 2 bases from J, with 16 bases between. The CDR3 spans 15 residues. In DNA form, the CDR3 reads TGTGCCAGCAGCCCCCCGGGGGGCCCCACCTACGAGCAGTACTTC. Encoded protein: CASSPPGGPTYEQYF.

The V and J genes are TRBV21-1 and TRBJ2-1; TRBD2, as called in the table, went unchecked against the DNA. TRBV21-1 is a pseudogene segment. This CDR3 spans 20 amino acids. DNA for the CDR3: TGTGCCAGCAGCAAAGTGGGACTAGCGGGGGGGCCCAGTTCTTACAATGAGCAGTTCTTC. It is translated as CASSKVGLAGGPSSYNEQFF.